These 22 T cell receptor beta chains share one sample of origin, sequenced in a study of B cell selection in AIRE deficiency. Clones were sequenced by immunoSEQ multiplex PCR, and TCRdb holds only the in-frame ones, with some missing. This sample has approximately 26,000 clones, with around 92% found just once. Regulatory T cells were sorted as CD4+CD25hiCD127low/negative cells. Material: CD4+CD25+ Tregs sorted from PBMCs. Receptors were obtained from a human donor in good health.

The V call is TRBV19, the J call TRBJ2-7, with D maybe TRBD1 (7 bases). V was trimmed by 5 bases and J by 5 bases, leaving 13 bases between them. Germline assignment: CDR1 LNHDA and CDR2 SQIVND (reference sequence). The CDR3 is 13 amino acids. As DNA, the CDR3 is TGTGCCAGTAGTCGGACAGGCGGGAACGAGCAGTACTTC. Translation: CASSRTGGNEQYF.

This CDR3 is CAWRRPGSGGLNTEAFF. The CDR3 DNA is TGTGCCTGGAGACGACCAGGGTCAGGGGGTCTGAACACTGAAGCTTTCTTT. This rearrangement joins TRBV30 to TRBJ1-1; TRBD1 agrees at 7 bases. Germline V CDR1 and CDR2: GTSNPN, SVGIG (reference sequence). Trimming took 3 bases from V and 0 from J; bases not matched to a gene: 13. This CDR3 has 17 amino acids.

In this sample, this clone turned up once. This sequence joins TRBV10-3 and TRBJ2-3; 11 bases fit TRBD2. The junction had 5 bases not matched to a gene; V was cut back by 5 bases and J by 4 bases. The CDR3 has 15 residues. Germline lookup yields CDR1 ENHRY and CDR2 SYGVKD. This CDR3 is CAISLLAGGADTQYF. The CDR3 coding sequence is TGTGCCATCAGTCTGCTAGCGGGAGGCGCAGATACGCAGTATTTT.

Here the CDR3 reads CSAPLDTQYF. CDR3 nucleotides: TGCAGTGCCCCTTTAGATACGCAGTATTTT. The chain recombines TRBV20-1 with TRBJ2-3; D uncertain. This CDR3 is 10 amino acids long. Germline assignment: CDR1 DFQATT and CDR2 SNEGSKA (reference sequence). V was shortened by 6 bases and J by 5 bases, with 6 bases between the two germline ends.

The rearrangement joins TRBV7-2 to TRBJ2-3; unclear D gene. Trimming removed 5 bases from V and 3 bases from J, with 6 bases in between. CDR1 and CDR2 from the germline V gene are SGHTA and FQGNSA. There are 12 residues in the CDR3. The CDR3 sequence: CASSLMTDTQYF. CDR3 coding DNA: TGTGCCAGCAGCCTGATGACAGATACGCAGTATTTT.

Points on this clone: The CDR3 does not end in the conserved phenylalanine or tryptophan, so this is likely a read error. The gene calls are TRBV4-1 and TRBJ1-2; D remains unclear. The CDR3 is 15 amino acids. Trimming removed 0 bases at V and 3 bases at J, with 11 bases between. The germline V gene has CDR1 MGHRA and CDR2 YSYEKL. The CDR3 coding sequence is TGCGCCAGCAGCCAAGATCTTAGCATAGACTATGGCTACACCTCC. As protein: CASSQDLSIDYGYTS.

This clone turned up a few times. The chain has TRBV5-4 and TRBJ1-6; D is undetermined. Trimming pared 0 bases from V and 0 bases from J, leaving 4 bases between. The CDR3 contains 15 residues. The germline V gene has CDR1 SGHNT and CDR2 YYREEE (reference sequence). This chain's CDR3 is CASSLESSYNSPLHF. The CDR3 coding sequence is TGTGCCAGCAGCTTGGAAAGCTCCTATAATTCACCCCTCCACTTT. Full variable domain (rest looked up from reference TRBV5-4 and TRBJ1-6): ETGVTQSPTHLIKTRGQQVTLRCSSQSGHNTVSWYQQALGQGPQFIFQYYREEENGRGNFPPRFSGLQFPNYSSELNVNALELDDSALYLCASSLESSYNSPLHFGNGTRLTVT.

CDR3 amino acids: CSAERGETQYF. The CDR3 DNA follows: TGCAGCGCCGAACGGGGGGAGACCCAGTACTTC. This rearrangement joins TRBV29-1 to TRBJ2-5; TRBD2 might be the D (6 bases). V shed 7 bases and J shed 5 bases, with 11 bases lying between them. The CDR3 length is 11 residues. CDR1 is SQVTM, CDR2 ANQGSEA, per germline.

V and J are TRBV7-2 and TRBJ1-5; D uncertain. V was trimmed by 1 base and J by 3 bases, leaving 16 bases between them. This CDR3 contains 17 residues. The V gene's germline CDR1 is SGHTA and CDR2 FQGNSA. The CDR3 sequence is CASSLVPHQVTNQPQHF. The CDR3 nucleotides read TGTGCCAGCAGCTTAGTTCCCCATCAGGTAACCAATCAGCCCCAGCATTTT.

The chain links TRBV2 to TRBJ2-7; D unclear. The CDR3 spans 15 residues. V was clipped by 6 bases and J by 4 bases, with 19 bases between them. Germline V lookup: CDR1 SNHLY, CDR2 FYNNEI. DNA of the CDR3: TGTGCCAGCAGGGGTCCTAATGGGATGGGGTACGAGCAGTACTTC. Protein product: CASRGPNGMGYEQYF.

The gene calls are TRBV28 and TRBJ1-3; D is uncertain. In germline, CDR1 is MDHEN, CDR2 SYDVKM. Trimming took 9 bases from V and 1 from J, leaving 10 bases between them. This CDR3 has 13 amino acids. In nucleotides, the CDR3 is TGTGCCAGTTTCTGGGGTTCTGGAAACACCATATATTTT. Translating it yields CASFWGSGNTIYF.

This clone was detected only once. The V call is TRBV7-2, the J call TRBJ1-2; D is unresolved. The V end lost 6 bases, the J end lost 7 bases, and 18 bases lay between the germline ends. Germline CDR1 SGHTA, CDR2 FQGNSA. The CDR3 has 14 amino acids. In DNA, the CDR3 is TGTGCCAGCAGGGTACCCGGCCTCCCCTTTGGCTACACCTTC. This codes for CASRVPGLPFGYTF.

CDR3 DNA: TGTGCCAGCAGTTACTCGACAGGTGATGGCTACACCTTC. This translates into CASSYSTGDGYTF. The genes are TRBV6-5 and TRBJ1-2; D might be TRBD1 (6 bases). V lost 0 bases and J lost 6, with 8 bases in between. CDR1 and CDR2 (germline): MNHEY, SVGAGI. The CDR3 extends over 13 amino acids.

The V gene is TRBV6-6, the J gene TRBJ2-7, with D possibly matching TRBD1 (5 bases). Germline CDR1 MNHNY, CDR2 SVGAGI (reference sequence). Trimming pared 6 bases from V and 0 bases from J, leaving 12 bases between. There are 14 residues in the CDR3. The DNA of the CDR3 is TGTGCCAGCAGCCTACCACAGGTCTCCTACGAGCAGTACTTC. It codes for CASSLPQVSYEQYF.

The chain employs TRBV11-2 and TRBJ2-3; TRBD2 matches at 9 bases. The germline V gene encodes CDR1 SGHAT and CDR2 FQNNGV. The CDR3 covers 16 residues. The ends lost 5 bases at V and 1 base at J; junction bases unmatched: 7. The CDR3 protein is CASSRLAGERTDTQYF. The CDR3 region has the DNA TGTGCCAGCAGCCGATTAGCGGGGGAGCGCACAGATACGCAGTATTTT. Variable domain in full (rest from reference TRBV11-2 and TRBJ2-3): EAGVAQSPRYKIIEKRQSVAFWCNPISGHATLYWYQQILGQGPKLLIQFQNNGVVDDSQLPKDRFSAERLKGVDSTLKIQPAKLEDSAVYLCASSRLAGERTDTQYFGPGTRLTVL.

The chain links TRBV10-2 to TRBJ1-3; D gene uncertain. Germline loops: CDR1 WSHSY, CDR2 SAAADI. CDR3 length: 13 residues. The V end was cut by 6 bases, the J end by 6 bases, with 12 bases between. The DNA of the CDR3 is TGCGCCAGCAGGTCTCAGGATTTAAACACCATATATTTT. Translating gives CASRSQDLNTIYF.

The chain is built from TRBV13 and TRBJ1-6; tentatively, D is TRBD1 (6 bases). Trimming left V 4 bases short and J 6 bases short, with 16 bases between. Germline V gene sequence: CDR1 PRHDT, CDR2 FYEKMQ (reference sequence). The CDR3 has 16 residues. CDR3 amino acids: CASSSATGDLNSPLHF. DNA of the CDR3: TGTGCCAGCAGCTCTGCGACAGGCGACCTTAATTCACCCCTCCACTTT.

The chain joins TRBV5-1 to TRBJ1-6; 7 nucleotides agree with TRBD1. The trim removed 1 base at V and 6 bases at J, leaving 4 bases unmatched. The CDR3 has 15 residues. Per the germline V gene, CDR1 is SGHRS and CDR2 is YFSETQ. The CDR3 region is CASSLWTGGNSPLHF. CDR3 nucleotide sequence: TGCGCCAGCAGCTTGTGGACAGGAGGTAATTCACCCCTCCACTTT.

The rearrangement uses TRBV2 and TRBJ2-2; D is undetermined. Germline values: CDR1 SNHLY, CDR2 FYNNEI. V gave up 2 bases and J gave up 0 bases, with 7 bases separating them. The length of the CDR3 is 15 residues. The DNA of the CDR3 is TGTGCCAGCAGTGAAAGGGCAACGAACACCGGGGAGCTGTTTTTT. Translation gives CASSERATNTGELFF.

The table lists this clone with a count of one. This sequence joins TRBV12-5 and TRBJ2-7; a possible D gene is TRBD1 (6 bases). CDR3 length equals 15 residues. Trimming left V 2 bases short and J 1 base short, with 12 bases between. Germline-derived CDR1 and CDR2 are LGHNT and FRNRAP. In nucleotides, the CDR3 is TGTGCTAGTGGTTTGAGCTGGACAGCGTCCTACGAGCAGTACTTC. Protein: CASGLSWTASYEQYF.

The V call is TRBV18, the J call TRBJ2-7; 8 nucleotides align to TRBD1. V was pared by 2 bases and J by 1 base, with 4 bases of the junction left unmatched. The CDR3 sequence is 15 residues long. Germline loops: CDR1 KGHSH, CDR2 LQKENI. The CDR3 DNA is TGTGCCAGCTCACCAGGGGGACAGGCGTCCTACGAGCAGTACTTC. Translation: CASSPGGQASYEQYF.

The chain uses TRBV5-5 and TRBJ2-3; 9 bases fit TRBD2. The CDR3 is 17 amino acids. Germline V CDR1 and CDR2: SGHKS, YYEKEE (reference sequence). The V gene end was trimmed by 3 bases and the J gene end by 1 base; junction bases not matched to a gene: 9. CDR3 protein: CASSSHKASGGTDTQYF. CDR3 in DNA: TGTGCCAGCAGCTCCCATAAAGCTAGCGGGGGCACAGATACGCAGTATTTT.